The source of this T cell receptor (beta chain) is a study of cytomegalovirus exposure and HLA in healthy donors. Broader study findings: Later, an analysis found that common viral pathogens appeared to be linked with several of the most significant clusters.

The PCR ran on 60 Vbeta and 13 Jbeta primers. In the study's own analysis: An analysis that came later counted some 81 million unique TCR beta chains, around 12 million shared. Sequencing was performed with immunoSEQ multiplex PCR; in TCRdb, only in-frame clones are kept and a portion is missing. V, J and clone size are those of that table, while D and trimming were read from the DNA. Counted here are about 130,000 clones, about 82% occurring once; the ten biggest clones make up 1.5% to 2.5%. On this clone: Its antigen is undetermined.

The junction had 9 bases not matched to a gene; V was cut back by 2 bases and J by 7 bases. From germline, CDR1 is SGHDT and CDR2 YYEEEE. This CDR3 has 15 residues. Material: PBMCs. The clonotype originates from a middle-aged man in good health and CMV-seronegative. The V gene is TRBV5-6, the J gene TRBJ1-5; TRBD1 agrees at 7 bases. This CDR3 is CASSFRQGSVQPQHF. CDR3 bases: TGTGCCAGCAGCTTCCGACAGGGTTCCGTACAGCCCCAGCATTTT.